The 27 T cell receptor beta chains below all came from one sample that was sequenced in a study of T cells after yellow fever vaccination. TCRdb processed the 5' RACE reads anew with MiXCR; each CDR3 protein has one entry. The table records 50,000 to 60,000 distinct CDR3 sequences, 5% to 6.5% of them present only once. The sample was PBMCs, either bulk or a sorted T-cell subset (CD4+, CD8+, memory, or dextramer-sorted; not recorded which), taken on the day of the yellow fever booster vaccination. These receptors were obtained from a man younger than 35 who received the YFV17D yellow fever vaccine.

This clonotype was detected a few times. This sequence joins TRBV7-9 and TRBJ1-2; D is unresolved. CDR3 length: 16 amino acids. The V and J ends lost 5 bases and 4 bases respectively, with 20 bases between them. CDR1 is SEHNR, CDR2 FQNEAQ, per germline (reference sequence). The CDR3 nucleotides read TGTGCCAGCAGCCCCACCGTACTTGAGGGCGGCTATGGCTACACCTTC. The encoded protein is CASSPTVLEGGYGYTF.

On this clonotype itself: Its ends do not fully match the called genes, so a read error is possible. CDR3 protein: CASRQDLGTGKYYGYTF. CDR3 bases: TGCGCCAGCCGCCAAGATCTCGGAACAGGGAAGTACTATGGCTACACCTTC. The chain combines TRBV4-1 with TRBJ1-2; weak D call: TRBD1 (6 bases). The CDR3 extends over 17 amino acids. Per germline, CDR1 MGHRA and CDR2 YSYEKL.

CDR3: CASSFLAGAVGAQFF. The CDR3 nucleotides are TGTGCCAGCAGCTTCCTAGCGGGGGCCGTAGGAGCGCAGTTCTTC. V usage is TRBV11-2 and J usage is TRBJ2-1; 10 nucleotides agree with TRBD2. The V gene's germline CDR1 is SGHAT and CDR2 FQNNGV. The V segment lost 3 bases and the J segment 12 bases; nucleotides outside the gene matches: 11. The CDR3 consists of 15 residues.

At least ten counts were recorded for this clonotype. This chain uses TRBV20-1 with TRBJ2-3; D is undetermined. Trimming removed 2 bases at V and 0 bases at J, with 6 bases between. The CDR3 sequence is 13 residues long. The germline gives CDR1 DFQATT, CDR2 SNEGSKA (reference sequence). The chain's CDR3 is CSARSPSTDTQYF. In DNA form, the CDR3 reads TGCAGTGCTAGAAGTCCCAGCACAGATACGCAGTATTTT.

Many counts were recorded for this clonotype. The CDR3 loop reads CASERGGADTQYF. The CDR3 DNA follows: TGTGCCAGCGAGCGGGGGGGCGCAGATACGCAGTATTTT. The chain has TRBV6-2 or TRBV6-3 and TRBJ2-3, with 10 bases aligning to TRBD2. Unmatched junction bases numbered 3, after V lost 8 bases and J lost 4 bases. Germline values: CDR1 MNHEY, CDR2 SVGEGT. CDR3 length equals 13 residues.

V and J are TRBV5-1 and TRBJ2-5; D is unclear. Per the germline V gene, CDR1 is SGHRS and CDR2 is YFSETQ. V was shortened by 1 base and J by 3 bases, with 7 bases between the two germline ends. This CDR3 is built from 13 residues. The CDR3 DNA reads as TGCGCCAGCAGCTTGTTCGCTGAAGAGACCCAGTACTTC. Translating it yields CASSLFAEETQYF.

This clonotype occurred a few times. The chain has TRBV6-2 or TRBV6-3 and TRBJ2-3, with D maybe TRBD2 (6 bases). The CDR3 runs to 14 residues. Trimming took 8 bases from V and 6 from J, leaving 18 bases between them. Germline assignment: CDR1 MNHEY and CDR2 SVGEGT. The CDR3 sequence is CASGRGLPLDTQYF. CDR3 coding DNA: TGTGCCAGCGGCCGGGGACTGCCTTTGGATACGCAGTATTTT.

This CDR3 reads CASSYTDLPNEQFF. The CDR3 nucleotides read TGTGCCAGCAGTTATACGGACCTTCCCAATGAGCAGTTCTTC. The rearrangement uses TRBV6-5 and TRBJ2-1; D not certain. The CDR3 length is 14 residues. Germline assignment: CDR1 MNHEY and CDR2 SVGAGI. Trimming stripped 3 bases from V and 6 bases from J, with 12 bases between.

This clonotype showed up just a few times. The V gene is TRBV4-1, the J gene TRBJ1-6; 7 bases are shared with TRBD1. CDR3 length: 16 residues. Germline V gene lookup returns CDR1 MGHRA and CDR2 YSYEKL. The junction had 3 bases not matched to a gene; V was cut back by 0 bases and J by 4 bases. The CDR3 spells CASSQDDRAYNSPLHF. CDR3 in DNA: TGCGCCAGCAGCCAAGACGACAGGGCGTATAATTCACCCCTCCACTTT.

This clonotype was seen a few times. The J gene is TRBJ1-2, the V gene TRBV12-3 or TRBV12-4; D is undetermined. The length of the CDR3 is 14 residues. V was shortened by 2 bases and J by 6 bases, with 13 bases between the two germline ends. CDR3 region: CASSLRADGNGYTF. The DNA for the CDR3 is TGTGCCAGCAGTTTAAGGGCCGATGGGAATGGCTACACCTTC.

This clonotype was observed a few times. The genes are TRBV4-1 and TRBJ2-1; 8 bases match TRBD1. Germline V gene sequence: CDR1 MGHRA, CDR2 YSYEKL. J was trimmed by 4 bases and V by 4 bases; bases with no gene match: 6. The CDR3 consists of 15 residues. This CDR3 is CASSPTGALYNEQFF. The CDR3 coding sequence is TGCGCCAGCAGCCCGACAGGGGCCCTATACAATGAGCAGTTCTTC.

This clonotype has more than one count but fewer than ten. The gene calls are TRBV7-9 and TRBJ2-1; no definite D call. This CDR3 is built from 14 residues. CDR1 is SEHNR and CDR2 is FQNEAQ in the germline V gene (reference sequence). V was trimmed by 0 bases and J by 9 bases, leaving 12 bases between them. The CDR3 region has the DNA TGTGCCAGCAGCTTAGCGAACCGATCAAGTGAGCAGTTCTTC. Translated, it gives CASSLANRSSEQFF.

This chain connects TRBV7-2 to TRBJ2-7, with TRBD2 identical over 8 bases. The germline V gene has CDR1 SGHTA and CDR2 FQGNSA. The CDR3 spans 15 residues. The V gene end was trimmed by 5 bases and the J gene end by 5 bases; junction bases not matched to a gene: 11. This CDR3 reads CASSPGRTSLNEQYF. DNA of the CDR3: TGTGCCAGCAGCCCGGGACGGACTAGCTTAAACGAGCAGTACTTC.

This clonotype was observed at least ten times. V usage is TRBV27 and J usage is TRBJ1-2; a possible D gene is TRBD1 (6 bases). V lost 0 bases and J 4 bases, leaving 12 bases between the germline ends. In germline, CDR1 is MNHEY, CDR2 SMNVEV (reference sequence). This CDR3 is built from 15 residues. CDR3 DNA: TGTGCCAGCAGTTTATCTAGGACAGCGGGCTATGGCTACACCTTC. As protein: CASSLSRTAGYGYTF.

The genes are TRBV15 and TRBJ1-5; TRBD1 aligns across 9 bases. Germline V gene data show CDR1 as LNHNV and CDR2 as YYDKDF (reference sequence). The CDR3 extends over 20 amino acids. The V and J ends lost 0 bases and 0 bases, in that order; junction bases with no gene match: 12. The CDR3: CATSRDGPRRQGGSNQPQHF. The CDR3 DNA is TGTGCCACCAGCAGAGATGGGCCCAGGAGACAGGGGGGTAGCAATCAGCCCCAGCATTTT.

This clonotype was detected many times. The rearrangement uses TRBV6-5 and TRBJ2-7, with 10 positions matching TRBD1. Germline V gene lookup returns CDR1 MNHEY and CDR2 SVGAGI. The CDR3 is 14 amino acids. The ends lost 8 bases at V and 0 bases at J; junction bases unmatched: 4. The chain's CDR3 is CASGDRGLSYEQYF. The DNA for the CDR3 is TGTGCCAGCGGGGACAGGGGTCTCTCCTACGAGCAGTACTTC.

This clonotype was observed once. A much larger clone differs by one base, so this may be a read error. This chain connects TRBV5-1 to TRBJ2-2, with TRBD2 as a possible D gene (7 bases). The length of the CDR3 is 17 residues. From germline, CDR1 is SGHRS and CDR2 YFSETQ. In DNA form, the CDR3 reads TGCGCCAGCAGAACGGGGGGCGACCCGTGGTACACCGGGGAGCTGATTTTT. Residues: CASRTGGDPWYTGELIF.

This clonotype was counted only a few times. The CDR3 is CASSQESRQGIHGYTF. The DNA for the CDR3 is TGTGCCAGCAGCCAAGAATCGCGACAGGGGATTCATGGCTACACCTTC. The gene calls are TRBV3-1 and TRBJ1-2, with TRBD1 matching 8 bases. Unmatched junction bases numbered 9, after V lost 0 bases and J lost 6 bases. This CDR3 region has 16 residues. CDR1 is LGHDT, CDR2 YNNKEL, per germline (reference sequence).

V gene TRBV7-2 combines with J gene TRBJ2-3, with 7 positions matching TRBD2. The CDR3 contains 16 residues. Germline V CDR1 and CDR2: SGHTA, FQGNSA. Trimming at V came to 3 bases and at J to 1 base, leaving 7 bases not matched to a gene. The CDR3 sequence: CASSLGGGGGTDTQYF. The CDR3 DNA sequence: TGTGCCAGCAGCTTGGGCGGGGGAGGGGGCACAGATACGCAGTATTTT.

This clonotype has at least ten counts. This sequence joins TRBV5-1 and TRBJ2-5; TRBD1 agrees at 10 bases. The length of the CDR3 is 15 residues. J lost 2 bases, V lost 1 base, and 2 bases had no gene match. The germline CDR1 and CDR2 sequences are SGHRS and YFSETQ. CDR3 region: CASSLRTGGQETQYF. The CDR3 bases are TGCGCCAGCAGCTTGAGGACAGGGGGACAAGAGACCCAGTACTTC.

This clonotype was picked up a small number of times. In nucleotides, the CDR3 is TGTGCCAGCTCGGCCGGGCCAGCGGGAACCTACGAGCAGTACGTC. Translating it yields CASSAGPAGTYEQYV. The V and J genes are TRBV27 and TRBJ2-7, with 7 bases lining up with TRBD2. The CDR3 has 15 amino acids. Germline V gives CDR1 MNHEY, CDR2 SMNVEV (reference sequence). V lost 8 bases to trimming and J lost 2 bases; unmatched junction nucleotides: 12.

V usage is TRBV4-1 and J usage is TRBJ2-7; possible D gene TRBD2, 6 bases. V was cut by 1 base and J by 3 bases, with 10 bases left in between. CDR1 is MGHRA, CDR2 YSYEKL, per germline. The length of the CDR3 is 14 residues. Written as DNA, the CDR3 is TGCGCCAGCAGCCAAGCTGGGGGGAACTACGAGCAGTACTTC. This codes for CASSQAGGNYEQYF.

V usage is TRBV7-2 and J usage is TRBJ1-1; 9 nucleotides match TRBD1. The CDR3 runs to 15 residues. The trim removed 1 base at V and 3 bases at J, leaving 3 bases unmatched. Germline V gives CDR1 SGHTA, CDR2 FQGNSA. The CDR3 DNA is TGTGCCAGCAGCTTAGGGACAGGGGTGTACACTGAAGCTTTCTTT. Protein sequence: CASSLGTGVYTEAFF.

This clonotype occurred many times. The chain recombines TRBV29-1 with TRBJ2-5; TRBD1 is a possible D gene (5 bases). This CDR3 is 11 amino acids long. Trimming removed 7 bases from V and 4 bases from J, with 10 bases in between. From germline, CDR1 is SQVTM and CDR2 ANQGSEA. Written as DNA, the CDR3 is TGCAGCGGCCAGGGTTTAGAGACCCAGTACTTC. This encodes CSGQGLETQYF.

This clonotype has ten or more counts. The rearrangement links TRBV4-2 to TRBJ2-5; weak D call: TRBD1 (8 bases). CDR1 and CDR2 (germline): LGHNA, YNFKEQ. V was clipped by 0 bases and J by 5 bases, with 16 bases between them. This CDR3 contains 16 residues. The DNA of the CDR3 is TGTGCCAGCAGCCAAGACCGACAGGGGCGGGAGGAGACCCAGTACTTC. It codes for CASSQDRQGREETQYF.

At least ten counts were recorded for this clonotype. The rearrangement joins TRBV5-5 to TRBJ2-7; TRBD1 might be the D (5 bases). In germline, CDR1 is SGHKS, CDR2 YYEKEE (reference sequence). This CDR3 comprises 14 residues. With 2 bases removed from V and 3 bases from J, the gap between germline ends came to 12 bases. CDR3 coding DNA: TGTGCCAGCAGCTTAACTGACAGCATCTACGAGCAGTACGTC. Amino acid sequence: CASSLTDSIYEQYV.

The chain couples TRBV5-1 to TRBJ1-4; the match to TRBD1 covers 7 bases. The ends lost 1 base at V and 8 bases at J; junction bases unmatched: 5. Germline CDR1 is SGHRS and CDR2 is YFSETQ. The CDR3 runs 14 residues. The CDR3 here is CASSLSQGQEKLFF. CDR3 nucleotides: TGCGCCAGCAGCTTGAGTCAGGGACAGGAAAAACTGTTTTTT.